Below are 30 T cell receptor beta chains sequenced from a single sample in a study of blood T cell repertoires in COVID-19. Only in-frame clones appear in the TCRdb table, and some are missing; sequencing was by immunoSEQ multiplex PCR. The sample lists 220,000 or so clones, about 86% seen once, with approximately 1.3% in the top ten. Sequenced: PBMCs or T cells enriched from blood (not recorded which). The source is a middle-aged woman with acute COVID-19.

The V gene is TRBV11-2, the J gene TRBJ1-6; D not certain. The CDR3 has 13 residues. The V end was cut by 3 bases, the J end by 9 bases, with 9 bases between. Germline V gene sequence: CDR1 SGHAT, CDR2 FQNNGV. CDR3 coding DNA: TGTGCCAGCAGCTTTGGGCCTGGTTCACCCCTCCACTTT. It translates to CASSFGPGSPLHF.

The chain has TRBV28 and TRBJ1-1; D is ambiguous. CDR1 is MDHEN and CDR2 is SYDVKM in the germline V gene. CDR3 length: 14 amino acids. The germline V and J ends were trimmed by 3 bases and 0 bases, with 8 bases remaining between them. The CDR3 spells CASSFWSLNTEAFF. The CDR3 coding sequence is TGTGCCAGCAGTTTTTGGAGCCTGAACACTGAAGCTTTCTTT.

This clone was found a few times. CDR3 amino acids: CASSFRDTITEAFF. DNA for the CDR3: TGTGCCAGCAGCTTCCGGGACACCATCACTGAAGCTTTCTTT. V is TRBV7-2 and J is TRBJ1-1, with D perhaps matching TRBD1 (6 bases). Germline V gene data show CDR1 as SGHTA and CDR2 as FQGNSA. Between the trimmed V and J ends, which lost 3 bases and 4 bases, there was a span of 12 bases. The length of the CDR3 is 14 residues.

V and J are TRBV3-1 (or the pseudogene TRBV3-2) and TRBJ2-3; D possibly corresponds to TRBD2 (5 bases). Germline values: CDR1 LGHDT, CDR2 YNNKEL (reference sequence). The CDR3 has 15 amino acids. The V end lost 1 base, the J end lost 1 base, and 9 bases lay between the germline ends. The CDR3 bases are TGTGCCAGCAGCCAAGGGCATAGCGGCACAGATACGCAGTATTTT. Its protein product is CASSQGHSGTDTQYF.

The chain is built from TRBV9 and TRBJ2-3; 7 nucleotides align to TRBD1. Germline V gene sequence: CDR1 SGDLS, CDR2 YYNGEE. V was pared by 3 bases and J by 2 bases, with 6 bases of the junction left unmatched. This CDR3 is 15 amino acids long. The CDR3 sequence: CASSAGDSNTDTQYF. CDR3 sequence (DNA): TGTGCCAGCAGCGCCGGGGACAGCAACACAGATACGCAGTATTTT.

This CDR3 is CASSYHDTGNTEAFF. Here the CDR3 DNA reads TGTGCCAGCAGTTACCATGATACAGGGAACACTGAAGCTTTCTTT. The V and J genes are TRBV6-6 and TRBJ1-1; D may be TRBD1 (5 bases). Germline V lookup: CDR1 MNHNY, CDR2 SVGAGI (reference sequence). The CDR3 runs to 15 residues. Trimming took 2 bases from V and 1 from J, leaving 11 bases between them.

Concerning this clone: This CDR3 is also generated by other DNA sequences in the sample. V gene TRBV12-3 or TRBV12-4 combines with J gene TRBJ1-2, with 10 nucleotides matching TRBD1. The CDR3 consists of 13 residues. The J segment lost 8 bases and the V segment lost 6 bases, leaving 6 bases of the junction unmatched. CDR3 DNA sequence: TGTGCCAGCAGCCCCGGGACAGGGGTCGGCTACACCTTC. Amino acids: CASSPGTGVGYTF.

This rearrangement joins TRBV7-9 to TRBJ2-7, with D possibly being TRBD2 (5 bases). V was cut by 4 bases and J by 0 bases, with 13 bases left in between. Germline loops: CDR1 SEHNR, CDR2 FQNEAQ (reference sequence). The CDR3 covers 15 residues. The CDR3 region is CASSSDSRSSYEQYF. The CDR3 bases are TGTGCCAGCAGCTCGGACTCGAGGAGCTCCTACGAGCAGTACTTC.

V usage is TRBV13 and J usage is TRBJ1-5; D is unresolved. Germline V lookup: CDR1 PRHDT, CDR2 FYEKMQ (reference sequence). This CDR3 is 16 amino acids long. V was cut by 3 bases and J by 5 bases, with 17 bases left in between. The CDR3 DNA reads TGTGCCAGCAGCTTCTGGGTCCCGATGGCGGATCAGCCCCAGCATTTT. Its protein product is CASSFWVPMADQPQHF.

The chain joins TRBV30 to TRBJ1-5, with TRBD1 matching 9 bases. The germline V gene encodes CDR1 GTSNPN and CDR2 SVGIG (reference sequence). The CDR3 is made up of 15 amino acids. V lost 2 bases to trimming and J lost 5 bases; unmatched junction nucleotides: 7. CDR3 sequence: CAWSLGQGGHQPQHF. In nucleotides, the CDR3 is TGTGCCTGGAGTTTGGGACAGGGAGGGCATCAGCCCCAGCATTTT.

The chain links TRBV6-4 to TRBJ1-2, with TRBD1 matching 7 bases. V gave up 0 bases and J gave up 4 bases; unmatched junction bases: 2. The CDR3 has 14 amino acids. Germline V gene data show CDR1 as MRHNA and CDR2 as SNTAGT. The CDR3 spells CASSDSTGVYGYTF. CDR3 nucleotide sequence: TGTGCCAGCAGTGACTCCACAGGGGTCTATGGCTACACCTTC.

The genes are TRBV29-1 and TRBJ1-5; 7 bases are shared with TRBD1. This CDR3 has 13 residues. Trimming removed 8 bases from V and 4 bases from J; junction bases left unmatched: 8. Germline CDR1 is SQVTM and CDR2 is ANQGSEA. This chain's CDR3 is CSIRGETNQPQHF. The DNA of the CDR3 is TGCAGCATCAGGGGGGAAACAAATCAGCCCCAGCATTTT.

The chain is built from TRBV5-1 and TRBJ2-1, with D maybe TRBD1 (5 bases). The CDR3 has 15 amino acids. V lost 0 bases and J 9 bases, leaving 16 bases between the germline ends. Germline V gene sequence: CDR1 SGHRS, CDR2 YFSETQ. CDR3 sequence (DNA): TGCGCCAGCAGCTTGGTAGGGGAAACGTTGGGTGAGCAGTTCTTC. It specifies CASSLVGETLGEQFF.

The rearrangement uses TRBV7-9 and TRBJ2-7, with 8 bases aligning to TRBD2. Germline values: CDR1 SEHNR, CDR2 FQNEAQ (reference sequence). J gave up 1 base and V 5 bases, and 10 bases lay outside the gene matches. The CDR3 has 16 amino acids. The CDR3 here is CASSQSLAGSSYEQYF. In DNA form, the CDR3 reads TGTGCCAGCAGCCAAAGTCTAGCGGGCTCATCCTACGAGCAGTACTTC.

The DNA for the CDR3 is TGCGCCAGCAGCTTGGCCGCCCTGCAGGGTAACTATGGCTACACCTTC. It is translated as CASSLAALQGNYGYTF. This chain joins TRBV5-1 and TRBJ1-2; a possible D gene is TRBD1 (5 bases). The CDR3 runs 16 residues. The germline V gene encodes CDR1 SGHRS and CDR2 YFSETQ. The ends were cut back, 0 bases at V and 1 base at J, with 13 bases in the middle.

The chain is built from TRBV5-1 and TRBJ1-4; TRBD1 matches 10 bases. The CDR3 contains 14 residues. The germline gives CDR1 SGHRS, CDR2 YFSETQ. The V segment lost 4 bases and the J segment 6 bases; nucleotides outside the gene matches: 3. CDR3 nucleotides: TGCGCCAGCAGCACGGGACAGGGGCATGAAAAACTGTTTTTT. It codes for CASSTGQGHEKLFF.

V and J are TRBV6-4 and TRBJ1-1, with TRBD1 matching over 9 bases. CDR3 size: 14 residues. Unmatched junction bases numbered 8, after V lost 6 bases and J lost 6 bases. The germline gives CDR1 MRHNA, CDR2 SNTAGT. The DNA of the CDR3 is TGTGCCAGCAGGGAGACAGGGGGTAATCCTGAAGCTTTCTTT. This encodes CASRETGGNPEAFF.

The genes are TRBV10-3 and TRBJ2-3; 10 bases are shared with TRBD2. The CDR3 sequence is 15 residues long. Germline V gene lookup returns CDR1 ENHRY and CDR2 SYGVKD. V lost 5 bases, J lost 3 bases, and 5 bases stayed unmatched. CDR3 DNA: TGTGCCATCAGTCGAACGGGACTAGCGACAGATACGCAGTATTTT. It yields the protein CAISRTGLATDTQYF.

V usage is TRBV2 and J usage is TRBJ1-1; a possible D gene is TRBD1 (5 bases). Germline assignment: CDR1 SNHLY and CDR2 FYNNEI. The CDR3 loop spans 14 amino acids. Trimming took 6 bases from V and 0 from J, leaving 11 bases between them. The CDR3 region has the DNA TGTGCCAGCAGCGGACACCGCTTGAACACTGAAGCTTTCTTT. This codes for CASSGHRLNTEAFF.

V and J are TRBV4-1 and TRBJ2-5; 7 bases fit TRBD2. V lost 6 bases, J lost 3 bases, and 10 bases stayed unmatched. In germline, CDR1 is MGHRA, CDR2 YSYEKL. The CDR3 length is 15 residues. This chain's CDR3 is CASRATGLGEETQYF. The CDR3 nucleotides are TGCGCCAGCAGAGCGACCGGACTAGGGGAAGAGACCCAGTACTTC.

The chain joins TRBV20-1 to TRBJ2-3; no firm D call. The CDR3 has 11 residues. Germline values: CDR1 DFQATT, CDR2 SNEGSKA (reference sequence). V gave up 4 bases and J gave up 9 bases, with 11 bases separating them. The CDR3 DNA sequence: TGCAGTGCTACTAATACGGAGACGCAGTATTTT. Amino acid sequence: CSATNTETQYF.

CDR3 coding DNA: TGTGCCAGCATCCTACACGGGGAGAACACTGAAGCTTTCTTT. Translated: CASILHGENTEAFF. The gene calls are TRBV11-2 and TRBJ1-1; D gene unclear. The CDR3 spans 14 residues. CDR1 is SGHAT, CDR2 FQNNGV, per germline. V was trimmed by 7 bases and J by 1 base, leaving 13 bases between them.

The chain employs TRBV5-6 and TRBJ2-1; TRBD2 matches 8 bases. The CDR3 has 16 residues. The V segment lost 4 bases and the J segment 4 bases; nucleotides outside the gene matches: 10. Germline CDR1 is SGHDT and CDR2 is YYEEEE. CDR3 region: CASSHKGSGIYNEQFF. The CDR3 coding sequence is TGTGCCAGCAGCCATAAAGGTAGCGGGATTTACAATGAGCAGTTCTTC.

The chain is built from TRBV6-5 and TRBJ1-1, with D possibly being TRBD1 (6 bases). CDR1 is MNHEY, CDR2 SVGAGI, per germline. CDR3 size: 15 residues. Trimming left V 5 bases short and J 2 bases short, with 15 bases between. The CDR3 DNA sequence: TGTGCCAGCAGTACCGAAGGGGGGGGAAACACTGAAGCTTTCTTT. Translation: CASSTEGGGNTEAFF.

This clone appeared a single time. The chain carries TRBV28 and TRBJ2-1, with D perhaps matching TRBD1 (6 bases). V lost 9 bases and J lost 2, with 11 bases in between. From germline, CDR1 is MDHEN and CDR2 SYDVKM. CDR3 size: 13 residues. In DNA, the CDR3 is TGTGCCAGTAGACAGGCCGCCTACAATGAGCAGTTCTTC. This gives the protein CASRQAAYNEQFF.

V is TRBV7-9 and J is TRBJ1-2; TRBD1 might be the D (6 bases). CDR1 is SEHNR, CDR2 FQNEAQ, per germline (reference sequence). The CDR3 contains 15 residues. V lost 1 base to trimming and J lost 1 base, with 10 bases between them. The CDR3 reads CASSLGQALNYGYTF. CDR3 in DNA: TGTGCCAGCAGCTTAGGACAGGCTCTTAACTATGGCTACACCTTC.

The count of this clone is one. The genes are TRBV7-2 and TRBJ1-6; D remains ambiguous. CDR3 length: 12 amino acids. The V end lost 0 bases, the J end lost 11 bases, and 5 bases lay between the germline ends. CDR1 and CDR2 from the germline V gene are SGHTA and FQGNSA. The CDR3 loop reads CASSLAVAPLHF. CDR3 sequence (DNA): TGTGCCAGCAGCTTAGCTGTCGCACCCCTCCACTTT.

The CDR3 sequence is CASSLLGAKNTIYF. Written as DNA, the CDR3 is TGTGCCAGCAGCTTATTAGGGGCGAAAAACACCATATATTTT. The chain couples TRBV7-6 to TRBJ1-3, with D perhaps TRBD1 (5 bases). Germline V gives CDR1 SGHVS, CDR2 FNYEAQ. CDR3 length equals 14 residues. Trimming removed 2 bases from V and 6 bases from J, with 11 bases in between.

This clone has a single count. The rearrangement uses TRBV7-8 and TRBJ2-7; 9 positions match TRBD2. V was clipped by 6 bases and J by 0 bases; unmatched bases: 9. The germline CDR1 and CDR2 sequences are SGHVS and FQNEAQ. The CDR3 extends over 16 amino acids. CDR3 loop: CASRRGSSGASYEQYF. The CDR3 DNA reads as TGTGCCAGCAGGCGGGGGTCTAGCGGGGCCTCCTACGAGCAGTACTTC.

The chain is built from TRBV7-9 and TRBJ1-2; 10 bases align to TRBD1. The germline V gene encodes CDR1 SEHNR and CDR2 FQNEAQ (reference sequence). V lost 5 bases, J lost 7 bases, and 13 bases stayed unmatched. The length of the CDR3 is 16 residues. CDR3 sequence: CASSGDRGFPLIGYTF. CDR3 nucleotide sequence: TGTGCCAGCAGCGGGGACAGGGGCTTCCCTTTGATTGGCTACACCTTC.